The 32 T cell receptor beta chains reported below all come from one sample, sequenced in a study of blood T cell repertoires in COVID-19. Libraries were prepared by immunoSEQ multiplex PCR; TCRdb keeps only in-frame clonotypes and omits some of them. The sample consists of some 99,000 clones, 90% of them appearing once. Input material: peripheral blood. Every receptor here comes from a human donor in a cohort sampled during active COVID-19.

This chain uses TRBV9 with TRBJ2-3; 7 positions agree with TRBD2. Germline-derived CDR1 and CDR2 are SGDLS and YYNGEE. The CDR3 extends over 15 amino acids. Unmatched junction bases numbered 11, after V lost 3 bases and J lost 7 bases. The CDR3, as DNA: TGTGCCAGCAGCGGTCCGGGAGGCTCTTTAAATACGCAGTATTTT. Protein product: CASSGPGGSLNTQYF.

The V and J genes are TRBV9 and TRBJ1-5; perhaps TRBD1 as D (6 bases). The CDR3 covers 15 residues. With 3 bases removed from V and 4 bases from J, the gap between germline ends came to 14 bases. CDR1 SGDLS and CDR2 YYNGEE come from the germline V gene. The DNA of the CDR3 is TGTGCCAGCAGCGCACAGGGATCACGGAATCAGCCCCAGCATTTT. This sequence encodes CASSAQGSRNQPQHF.

The chain links TRBV5-4 to TRBJ1-3; TRBD1 is a possible D gene (5 bases). Trimming took 4 bases from V and 0 from J, leaving 11 bases between them. Germline values: CDR1 SGHNT, CDR2 YYREEE (reference sequence). This CDR3 is built from 15 residues. CDR3 DNA sequence: TGTGCCAGCAGCCTTGCGGGGGTCTCTGGAAACACCATATATTTT. Translated, it gives CASSLAGVSGNTIYF.

The rearrangement uses TRBV1 and TRBJ2-1; the D call of TRBD2 is as the table states it, not checked on the DNA. TRBV1 represents a pseudogene. The CDR3 has 20 residues. The CDR3 DNA is TGCACCAGCAGCCAAGACTTTTTGAGGACTAGCGGGGGGGATTACAATGAGCAGTTCTTC. It translates to CTSSQDFLRTSGGDYNEQFF.

V and J are TRBV7-9 and TRBJ2-1, with 10 bases fitting TRBD1. This CDR3 has 17 amino acids. J gave up 8 bases and V 5 bases, and 15 bases lay outside the gene matches. CDR1 SEHNR and CDR2 FQNEAQ come from the germline V gene (reference sequence). This CDR3 reads CASSPLPGQGSGDEQFF. The CDR3 DNA follows: TGTGCCAGCAGCCCCCTACCGGGACAGGGGTCAGGGGATGAGCAGTTCTTC.

J is TRBJ1-6 and V is TRBV3-1 (or the pseudogene TRBV3-2); D may be TRBD1 (6 bases). Per the germline V gene, CDR1 is LGHDT and CDR2 is YNNKEL (reference sequence). Trimming took 5 bases from V and 12 from J, leaving 23 bases between them. The CDR3 is 16 amino acids. CDR3 DNA: TGTGCCAGCAGCTCGCTCCCCGGGACACCGATTGGACCCCTCCACTTT. It yields the protein CASSSLPGTPIGPLHF.

The chain joins TRBV3-1 (or the pseudogene TRBV3-2) to TRBJ2-1, with 13 bases fitting TRBD2. The CDR3 has 13 amino acids. With 4 bases clipped from V and 10 bases from J, the junction kept 1 base outside the gene matches. Germline CDR1 LGHDT, CDR2 YNNKEL (reference sequence). CDR3 nucleotides: TGTGCCAGCAGCCTGGGACTAGCGGGAGAGCAGTTCTTC. Residues: CASSLGLAGEQFF.

V usage is TRBV12-5 and J usage is TRBJ2-5; D is unresolved. Trimming shortened V by 1 base and J by 1 base, and 7 bases separated the two germline ends. Germline loops: CDR1 LGHNT, CDR2 FRNRAP. This CDR3 has 14 amino acids. CDR3 in amino acids: CASGLERVQETQYF. The CDR3 region has the DNA TGTGCTAGTGGTTTGGAACGGGTCCAAGAGACCCAGTACTTC.

The chain carries TRBV2 and TRBJ2-1; D may be TRBD2 (5 bases). V was shortened by 6 bases and J by 1 base, with 10 bases between the two germline ends. Germline V gene lookup returns CDR1 SNHLY and CDR2 FYNNEI. CDR3 length equals 14 residues. CDR3 coding DNA: TGTGCCAGCAGCGGGATGGTATCCTACAATGAGCAGTTCTTC. This gives the protein CASSGMVSYNEQFF.

The V call is TRBV2, the J call TRBJ2-4, with D perhaps TRBD2 (5 bases). The V end was cut by 6 bases, the J end by 0 bases, with 18 bases between. Germline V gene lookup returns CDR1 SNHLY and CDR2 FYNNEI. CDR3 length equals 17 residues. CDR3 sequence: CASSRAVVGTAKNIQYF. The CDR3 nucleotides read TGTGCCAGCAGCCGAGCGGTAGTTGGAACAGCCAAAAACATTCAGTACTTC.

This clone was counted a single time. The V call is TRBV10-3, the J call TRBJ2-1, with TRBD1 identical over 9 bases. The CDR3 is 15 residues long. Germline V CDR1 and CDR2: ENHRY, SYGVKD. With 2 bases clipped from V and 7 bases from J, the junction kept 6 bases outside the gene matches. Here the CDR3 reads CAISEVTGGENEQFF. The CDR3 DNA reads TGTGCCATCAGTGAGGTGACAGGGGGAGAGAATGAGCAGTTCTTC.

The gene calls are TRBV3-1 (or the pseudogene TRBV3-2) and TRBJ2-7; D ambiguous. From germline, CDR1 is LGHDT and CDR2 YNNKEL (reference sequence). The CDR3 is 14 amino acids. V lost 0 bases to trimming and J lost 4 bases, with 10 bases between them. The CDR3 sequence is CASSQDLLDYEQYF. The CDR3 coding sequence is TGTGCCAGCAGCCAAGACCTCCTAGATTACGAGCAGTACTTC.

In DNA, the CDR3 is TGTGCCAGCAGCTGGGCAAACTCAGGGGTCGGGACAGATACGCAGTATTTT. Its protein product is CASSWANSGVGTDTQYF. The V and J genes are TRBV5-6 and TRBJ2-3; D perhaps matches TRBD1 (6 bases). This CDR3 is built from 17 residues. Germline CDR1 is SGHDT and CDR2 is YYEEEE. The germline V and J ends were trimmed by 3 bases and 3 bases, with 20 bases remaining between them.

The chain carries TRBV5-6 and TRBJ2-7; 10 nucleotides align to TRBD2. This CDR3 has 15 amino acids. CDR1 is SGHDT, CDR2 YYEEEE, per germline. With 0 bases clipped from V and 3 bases from J, the junction kept 3 bases outside the gene matches. This CDR3 is CASSLGLAGSYEQYF. In nucleotides, the CDR3 is TGTGCCAGCAGCTTGGGACTAGCGGGTAGCTACGAGCAGTACTTC.

The V gene is TRBV6-5, the J gene TRBJ2-7, with D possibly matching TRBD2 (5 bases). V lost 6 bases and J 0 bases, leaving 12 bases between the germline ends. The CDR3 runs to 14 residues. Germline CDR1 and CDR2: MNHEY and SVGAGI. The CDR3 is CASRTSGSSYEQYF. Here the CDR3 DNA reads TGTGCCAGCAGAACCTCGGGGAGCTCCTACGAGCAGTACTTC.

The chain combines TRBV7-2 with TRBJ2-3, with D possibly TRBD1 on 7 matching bases. Per germline, CDR1 SGHTA and CDR2 FQGNSA. This CDR3 contains 16 residues. V lost 5 bases and J 2 bases, leaving 17 bases between the germline ends. The CDR3 sequence is CASSPRQGGDTDTQYF. The CDR3 region has the DNA TGTGCCAGCAGCCCGAGACAGGGCGGGGACACAGATACGCAGTATTTT.

This clone was recorded a few times. The chain joins TRBV7-2 to TRBJ1-5; no firm D call. Germline-derived CDR1 and CDR2 are SGHTA and FQGNSA. The CDR3 covers 13 residues. Trimming left V 1 base short and J 7 bases short, with 8 bases between. CDR3 sequence (DNA): TGTGCCAGCAGCTTAGGAACAGAGCAGCCCCAGCATTTT. Translation gives CASSLGTEQPQHF.

The gene calls are TRBV10-3 and TRBJ2-7; D is undetermined. This CDR3 spans 14 amino acids. Deletions cut 0 bases from V and 4 bases from J, with 10 bases between. CDR1 is ENHRY, CDR2 SYGVKD, per germline. For the CDR3, the DNA is TGTGCCATCAGTGAGTCTTTAACAGCTTACGAGCAGTACTTC. Its translation: CAISESLTAYEQYF.

The rearrangement links TRBV7-2 to TRBJ2-7; 14 positions agree with TRBD2. The CDR3 has 16 amino acids. Germline trimming cut 5 bases from V and 3 bases from J; bases unmatched to any gene: 6. Germline V gene sequence: CDR1 SGHTA, CDR2 FQGNSA. CDR3 nucleotide sequence: TGTGCCAGCAGCACGGGACTAGCGGGAGTGGGCTACGAGCAGTACTTC. Its translation: CASSTGLAGVGYEQYF. Together with reference TRBV7-2 and TRBJ2-7, the CDR3 gives the full variable domain: GAGVSQSPSNKVTEKGKDVELRCDPISGHTALYWYRQSLGQGLEFLIYFQGNSAPDKSGLPSDRFSAERTGGSVSTLTIQRTQQEDSAVYLCASSTGLAGVGYEQYFGPGTRLTVT.

The gene calls are TRBV5-5 and TRBJ2-3; TRBD2 aligns across 10 bases. J gave up 7 bases and V 3 bases, and 14 bases lay outside the gene matches. Germline V lookup: CDR1 SGHKS, CDR2 YYEKEE (reference sequence). The CDR3 totals 17 residues. CDR3 region: CASSSLAGFAGGYTQYF. The CDR3 nucleotides are TGTGCCAGCAGCTCACTAGCGGGGTTCGCCGGGGGATATACGCAGTATTTT.

This sequence joins TRBV28 and TRBJ1-2, with D maybe TRBD1 (6 bases). The V end lost 5 bases, the J end lost 4 bases, and 17 bases lay between the germline ends. The germline V gene has CDR1 MDHEN and CDR2 SYDVKM. CDR3 size: 15 residues. The CDR3 DNA sequence: TGTGCCAGCAGTCCTCAGGGGCGGGTTGGCTATGGCTACACCTTC. Translated, it gives CASSPQGRVGYGYTF.

The V call is TRBV18, the J call TRBJ1-3; 10 bases are shared with TRBD1. V lost 3 bases, J lost 2 bases, and 7 bases stayed unmatched. The CDR3 is 17 amino acids. CDR1 and CDR2 from the germline V gene are KGHSH and LQKENI. The CDR3 is CASSPLRQGAAGNTIYF. DNA for the CDR3: TGTGCCAGCTCACCCCTAAGACAGGGGGCGGCTGGAAACACCATATATTTT.

The rearrangement links TRBV7-2 to TRBJ1-3; D may be TRBD1 (6 bases). The CDR3 loop spans 16 amino acids. The V and J ends lost 6 bases and 3 bases respectively, with 18 bases between them. CDR1 and CDR2 from the germline V gene are SGHTA and FQGNSA. CDR3 protein: CASSQIGSRGGNTIYF. The CDR3 DNA is TGTGCCAGCAGTCAAATAGGGAGCAGGGGTGGAAACACCATATATTTT.

The rearrangement links TRBV13 to TRBJ2-3; D remains ambiguous. The CDR3 has 15 residues. In germline, CDR1 is PRHDT, CDR2 FYEKMQ (reference sequence). Trimming removed 8 bases from V and 0 bases from J, with 15 bases in between. The CDR3 loop is CASDPEPPSTDTQYF. The CDR3 nucleotides are TGTGCCAGCGACCCGGAGCCTCCGAGCACAGATACGCAGTATTTT.

The chain is built from TRBV15 and TRBJ1-1; D uncertain. V shed 6 bases and J shed 5 bases, with 13 bases lying between them. This CDR3 contains 13 residues. CDR1 is LNHNV, CDR2 YYDKDF, per germline (reference sequence). CDR3 loop: CATSRQVWTEAFF. The DNA for the CDR3 is TGTGCCACCAGTCGTCAGGTTTGGACTGAAGCTTTCTTT.

V is TRBV24-1 and J is TRBJ2-1; TRBD1 matches at 8 bases. CDR3 length: 16 amino acids. The germline V gene has CDR1 KGHDR and CDR2 SFDVKD. The ends lost 7 bases at V and 4 bases at J; junction bases unmatched: 11. The CDR3 loop is CATSHTNRGRYNEQFF. In DNA, the CDR3 is TGTGCCACCAGCCATACAAACAGGGGGAGATACAATGAGCAGTTCTTC.

The chain couples TRBV19 to TRBJ1-5; 10 nucleotides match TRBD1. Trimming took 3 bases from V and 6 from J; bases not matched to a gene: 5. The CDR3 consists of 15 residues. Germline V gives CDR1 LNHDA, CDR2 SQIVND (reference sequence). The CDR3 reads CASSILGQGPQPQHF. DNA of the CDR3: TGTGCCAGTAGTATCTTGGGACAGGGGCCTCAGCCCCAGCATTTT.

DNA for the CDR3: TGTGCCAGCAGCTTAATCGCCGGGACAGTCCAGAACACTGAAGCTTTCTTT. Its translation: CASSLIAGTVQNTEAFF. The V call is TRBV5-6, the J call TRBJ1-1; TRBD1 agrees at 7 bases. This CDR3 is built from 17 residues. V shed 2 bases and J 1 base; nucleotides not matched to a gene: 11. The V gene's germline CDR1 is SGHDT and CDR2 YYEEEE. Together with reference TRBV5-6 and TRBJ1-1, the CDR3 gives the full variable domain: DAGVTQSPTHLIKTRGQQVTLRCSPKSGHDTVSWYQQALGQGPQFIFQYYEEEERQRGNFPDRFSGHQFPNYSSELNVNALLLGDSALYLCASSLIAGTVQNTEAFFGQGTRLTVV.

The sample holds a few counts of this clone. The genes are TRBV5-1 and TRBJ2-2; D gene uncertain. Germline assignment: CDR1 SGHRS and CDR2 YFSETQ. V was cut by 0 bases and J by 4 bases, with 4 bases left in between. CDR3 length equals 13 residues. This CDR3 is CASSLALTGELFF. Here the CDR3 DNA reads TGCGCCAGCAGCTTGGCCCTCACCGGGGAGCTGTTTTTT. The whole variable domain, filled in from reference TRBV5-1 and TRBJ2-2, reads KAGVTQTPRYLIKTRGQQVTLSCSPISGHRSVSWYQQTPGQGLQFLFEYFSETQRNKGNFPGRFSGRQFSNSRSEMNVSTLELGDSALYLCASSLALTGELFFGEGSRLTVL.

The V and J genes are TRBV24-1 and TRBJ2-5; perhaps TRBD2 as D (6 bases). The CDR3 consists of 14 residues. Deletions cut 9 bases from V and 2 bases from J, with 15 bases between. Germline V CDR1 and CDR2: KGHDR, SFDVKD. The CDR3 is CATSSPGRQETQYF. The DNA of the CDR3 is TGTGCCACCTCGTCTCCGGGGAGGCAAGAGACCCAGTACTTC.

The rearrangement joins TRBV6-2 or TRBV6-3 to TRBJ2-7; 12 bases map to TRBD1. Losses at the gene ends were 5 bases for V and 6 bases for J; bases not matched to a gene: 5. CDR3 length: 14 residues. The germline V gene has CDR1 MNHEY and CDR2 SVGEGT. The CDR3 reads CASSGTGGVPEQYF. For the CDR3, the DNA is TGTGCCAGCAGTGGGACAGGGGGCGTTCCCGAGCAGTACTTC.

J is TRBJ2-7 and V is TRBV7-6; 7 nucleotides line up with TRBD1. After removal of 5 bases from V and 4 bases from J, the junction contained 8 bases not matched to a gene. This CDR3 has 14 amino acids. Per germline, CDR1 SGHVS and CDR2 FNYEAQ. DNA of the CDR3: TGTGCCAGCAGCCCCGAGACAGGGCCGTACGAGCAGTACTTC. Translating it yields CASSPETGPYEQYF.